This T cell receptor beta chain was identified during a study of shared clonotypes between healthy human individuals. Study context: Donors consisted of a couple of women and a few men between 18 and 49. Donors had three CD4 naive, three CD4 memory, two CD8 naive and one CD8 memory plate apiece.

In this sample, this clone turned up once. Its antigen remains unidentified. Terminally differentiated effector memory CD45RA+ cells were excluded from the naive CD8 cells, which were CD45RO-negative and positively selected for CCR7. All donors qualified as healthy HIV-negative adults and had experienced no recent acute infections or vaccinations. Study-level results: Blood was the only sampled material, and tissue repertoires likely differ.

In germline, CDR1 is SGHDT, CDR2 YYEEEE. With V trimmed by 2 bases and J by 7 bases, 5 bases remained unmatched. This CDR3 contains 15 residues. Profiled with immunoSEQ multiplex PCR; TCRdb holds only in-frame clones, not every one. Of millions of clones in the sample, about 95% were seen once. The gene calls are TRBV5-6 and TRBJ2-1; 11 bases line up with TRBD2. The source material was naive CD8+ T cells sorted from blood. The origin of this receptor is a man aged 18-30 years in good health. The CDR3 DNA sequence: TGTGCCAGCAGCTTACTAGCGGGAGAAACAAATGAGCAGTTCTTC. Protein: CASSLLAGETNEQFF. Drawing the rest from reference TRBV5-6 and TRBJ2-1, the complete variable domain is DAGVTQSPTHLIKTRGQQVTLRCSPKSGHDTVSWYQQALGQGPQFIFQYYEEEERQRGNFPDRFSGHQFPNYSSELNVNALLLGDSALYLCASSLLAGETNEQFFGPGTRLTVL.